This TCR beta chain stems from a study of OX40 agonist ivuxolimab in advanced cancers. Some clones are missing from TCRdb's copy, which holds only in-frame ones; the method was immunoSEQ multiplex PCR. The sample lists about 51,000 clones, about nine tenths occurring once. The V gene lost 0 bases and the J gene lost 0 bases, with 9 bases spanning the gap. The CDR3 has 15 amino acids. Germline CDR1 and CDR2: LGHNA and YNFKEQ. The chain carries TRBV4-2 and TRBJ2-7; D ambiguous. This TCR was recovered from an adult with an advanced solid tumor such as melanoma, head and neck, liver or kidney cancer. Sequencing used CD4+ or CD8+ T cells sorted from blood, obtained in a trial of the OX40 agonist ivuxolimab. CDR3 loop: CASSQDPDNSYEQYF. As DNA, the CDR3 is TGTGCCAGCAGCCAAGACCCAGATAACTCCTACGAGCAGTACTTC.